This is a list of T cell receptor beta chains from one sample in a study of control samples from healthy donors and cancer patients. Clones were read by immunoSEQ multiplex PCR, and TCRdb kept only the in-frame ones, dropping some. The sample includes some 150,000 clones, roughly 94% of them seen just once. Sequenced sample: PBMCs. The receptors stem from a man in his 60s with colorectal cancer. The CDR3 runs from the conserved cysteine through the conserved F or W.

TRBJ2-1,TRBV1,22,CTSSQFYIPGLMLRSSYNEQFF
TRBJ2-5,TRBV5-1,15,CASSSRLAGQETQYF
TRBJ2-1,TRBV10-3,13,CAIGGMGDNEQFF
TRBJ2-4,TRBV3-1/TRBV3-2,15,CASSQVLGSKNIQYF
TRBJ1-2,TRBV18,13,CASSPGEDYGYTF
TRBJ1-1,TRBV29-1,13,CSVERGAYTEAFF
TRBJ2-5,TRBV19,15,CASSIGNRGLETQYF
TRBJ2-3,TRBV3-1/TRBV3-2,18,CASSQGSGLALGTDTQYF
TRBJ2-5,TRBV29-1,11,CSVEAGRILYF
TRBJ2-1,TRBV30,13,CAWGQGRRNEQFF
TRBJ2-7,TRBV4-3,14,CASSQDRMSYEQYF
TRBJ1-1,TRBV29-1,15,CSVSILGFGDTEAFF
TRBJ1-5,TRBV4-1,15,CASSRDRDSNQPQHF
TRBJ1-1,TRBV27,13,CASRWEDRGEAFF
TRBJ2-2,TRBV7-8,17,CASSLVGATTNTGELFF
TRBJ1-2,TRBV7-2,13,CASSSELHYGYTF
TRBJ2-5,TRBV24-1,16,CATSDLGGLDQETQYF
TRBJ1-1,TRBV6-1,12,CASSEGNTEAFF
TRBJ2-5,TRBV4-3,15,CASSQDSRTEETQYF
TRBJ2-3,TRBV18,15,CASSPAGASTDTQYF
TRBJ2-5,TRBV3-1/TRBV3-2,15,CASSPSSHWGETQYF
TRBJ2-2,TRBV19,14,CASSSMGSGGELFF